This entry describes one T cell receptor (beta chain). This clonotype was observed a handful of times. Its antigen remains unidentified. Per-base qualities were not stored, and no clone one base away is much larger. The roughly 39 donors, aged about 6 to 95 years, were systemically healthy Caucasian individuals from Russia. Around 9.7 milliliters of peripheral blood were collected from each donor into EDTA-treated Vacutainer tubes. PBMCs were isolated by Ficoll-Paque density-gradient centrifugation, with at least 7 million obtained per sample. Total RNA was extracted from PBMCs with Trizol reagent, with at least 5.5 micrograms obtained per sample. The percentages of naive CD45RAhigh/CD27high T cells were determined by flow cytometry on a PBMC aliquot from every donor. This record comes from a study of blood T cells in healthy people across ages (dated by TCRdb to the mid-2010s). Notes on the research overall: In model experiments, roughly one uniquely barcoded TCR beta cDNA molecule per two T cells was captured by template switching. To avoid experimental bias, donors of different ages were distributed randomly across sequencing lanes. The study measured age-related changes in TCR beta repertoire diversity using deep sequencing normalized with unique cDNA molecular identifiers. Using the same blood draw, the study looked at two additional independent replicas of 1 million unique cDNA reads for two donors, one aged 18 to 30 and the other aged 80 or older. The donors were divided into four age groups: young (average about 16 years), middle-aged (approximately 39), aged (roughly 60) and long-lived (82).

The library was generated by 5' RACE. Sequencer: Illumina HiSeq 2500. The second PCR ran for about 6 to 12 cycles and used a J-beta primer mix along with a sample-barcoded 5' primer. Each TCR beta cDNA molecule received a unique molecular identifier from a template-switch 5' adaptor carrying 12 random nucleotides. Each sample yielded at least 2.5 million CDR3-containing paired-end reads. First-strand cDNA was synthesized from all RNA with the Mint cDNA synthesis kit, primed by a TRBC-specific oligonucleotide. All cDNA was treated with uracil-DNA glycosylase and then went through a first 18-cycle PCR with the universal primers M1SS and BC2_uni_R. The original methods were these. For normalization, 1 million high-quality reads were randomly selected from each sample, with every read carrying a distinct molecular identifier. Instead of being binned into consensus sequences, reads that shared molecular identifiers were thrown out. MiTCR, with a Q25 quality threshold and the strictest error-elimination algorithm, was used for CDR3 identification, clonotype clustering and error correction. A nonparametric unseen species model with Euler transformation was used to estimate lower-bound total TCR beta diversity. TCRdb trimmed the raw reads at Q25, called clones with MiXCR and kept productive beta chains. Rows are combined by CDR3 protein, so each entry shows the most common genes and DNA. It is TCRdb's table, rather than the study itself, that gives the V and J calls and clone size. In all, the sample holds roughly 930,000 distinct CDR3 sequences, and about 44% of those were seen once. The top ten clonotypes cover over 10% of the sample.

Beyond this particular receptor, the publication reports: As age increased, observed TCR beta diversity per million T cells dropped in a roughly linear way, and a significant reduction was already evident by age around 41. A strong correlation was found between observed TCR beta diversity and the percentage of naive T cells measured by flow cytometry. Estimates of total diversity based on one million sequenced T cells were considered lower bounds and underestimates. Bulk unsorted PBMC profiling prevented conclusive comparison of naive and antigen-experienced compartments. Compared with the aged group, the long-lived group had more naive CD4+ T cells, fewer expanded clones and increased TCR diversity, suggesting age selection. Because the CMV infection status of the donors was unknown, age-related changes in expanded clonotypes may potentially have been confounded.

Inclusive of the bounding cysteine and phenylalanine, the CDR3 is 11 residues long. Only the CDR3 portion is preserved as DNA: 33 bases, with reading frame beginning at the first base. The germline ends are 11 bases apart after V is trimmed by 10 bases and J by 7 bases. The germline V gene encodes CDR1 KGHDR and CDR2 SFDVKD. The chain employs TRBV24-1 and TRBJ2-3, with TRBD1 as a weak D call on 6 bases. The TCR comes from a man aged 25 to 40 in good health. The sequenced material came from blood. The CDR3 protein is CATTDSNTQYF. Here is the DNA: TGTGCCACGACGGACAGCAATACGCAGTATTTT.